Presented here are 29 T cell receptor beta chains from one specimen sequenced in a study of human T cells and chemical hapten exposure. From the RACE reads, TCRdb called clonotypes with MiXCR, one entry per CDR3 protein. Among just under 60,000 distinct CDR3 sequences listed, approximately 13% were seen once. Time point denoted: patch test 3, about 24 weeks after DPC sensitization. Treatment indicated: therapeutic diphenylcyclopropenone sensitization with weekly scalp DPC. This specimen was whole blood, taken in connection with sensitization to the hapten diphenylcyclopropenone (DPC). These receptors originate from a man in his thirties or forties with alopecia areata. Some clones in this sample may be carry-over from other donors' samples.

This clonotype was found many times. This chain joins TRBV30 and TRBJ1-5; tentative D call: TRBD1 (5 bases). Germline CDR1 reads GTSNPN; CDR2 reads SVGIG (reference sequence). CDR3 length: 13 amino acids. V shed 0 bases and J shed 2 bases, with 5 bases lying between them. The CDR3 sequence is CAWSVQGNQPQHF. Here the CDR3 DNA reads TGTGCCTGGAGTGTACAGGGCAATCAGCCCCAGCATTTT.

This sequence joins TRBV7-2 and TRBJ1-1, with 8 bases identical to TRBD1. The CDR3 runs to 20 residues. Germline trimming cut 1 base from V and 1 base from J; bases unmatched to any gene: 17. Germline lookup yields CDR1 SGHTA and CDR2 FQGNSA. CDR3: CASSLGEPQDRELWNTEAFF. CDR3 nucleotide sequence: TGTGCCAGCAGCTTAGGAGAACCCCAGGACAGGGAGTTGTGGAACACTGAAGCTTTCTTT.

This clonotype has just a few counts. V and J are TRBV2 and TRBJ1-4; D uncertain. The V end lost 9 bases, the J end lost 8 bases, and 13 bases lay between the germline ends. This CDR3 region has 12 residues. The germline V gene has CDR1 SNHLY and CDR2 FYNNEI. CDR3 residues: CASAEGWEKLFF. In DNA form, the CDR3 reads TGTGCCAGTGCAGAGGGATGGGAAAAACTGTTTTTT.

A remark on this clonotype: Given a much more abundant clone one base away, this may be a read error. The V gene is TRBV6-2 or TRBV6-3, the J gene TRBJ2-7; D unclear. From germline, CDR1 is MNHEY and CDR2 SVGEGT. CDR3 length equals 16 residues. Between the trimmed V and J ends, which lost 0 bases and 3 bases, there was a span of 15 bases. The CDR3: CASSYSPEKGIYEQYF. CDR3 DNA sequence: TGTGCCAGCAGTTACTCACCCGAGAAAGGTATCTACGAGCAGTACTTC.

This clonotype was counted many times. This rearrangement joins TRBV3-1 to TRBJ2-1, with no clear D. This CDR3 has 13 amino acids. Germline CDR1 is LGHDT and CDR2 is YNNKEL (reference sequence). V lost 0 bases, J lost 7 bases, and 7 bases lay in between. The chain's CDR3 is CASSQDQHNEQFF. DNA of the CDR3: TGTGCCAGCAGCCAAGATCAACATAATGAGCAGTTCTTC.

The V call is TRBV9, the J call TRBJ1-6; D might be TRBD1 (6 bases). Germline V gene lookup returns CDR1 SGDLS and CDR2 YYNGEE. Deletions cut 1 base from V and 7 bases from J, with 6 bases between. The CDR3 consists of 13 residues. The CDR3 bases are TGTGCCAGCAGCGTAAGGGGGAATTCACCCCTCCACTTT. This codes for CASSVRGNSPLHF. The entire variable domain, with the rest obtained from reference TRBV9 and TRBJ1-6, is as follows: DSGVTQTPKHLITATGQRVTLRCSPRSGDLSVYWYQQSLDQGLQFLIQYYNGEERAKGNILERFSAQQFPDLHSELNLSSLELGDSALYFCASSVRGNSPLHFGNGTRLTVT.

V gene TRBV6-6 combines with J gene TRBJ1-2; weak D call: TRBD1 (6 bases). Germline CDR1 reads MNHNY; CDR2 reads SVGAGI (reference sequence). The CDR3 extends over 16 amino acids. Deletions cut 2 bases from V and 4 bases from J, with 17 bases between. CDR3 residues: CASSYPGQPYPYGYTF. The CDR3, as DNA: TGTGCCAGCAGTTACCCAGGACAGCCCTATCCCTATGGCTACACCTTC.

The chain carries TRBV7-8 and TRBJ1-5; TRBD1 matches 7 bases. The CDR3 has 16 residues. The J segment lost 2 bases and the V segment lost 5 bases, leaving 9 bases of the junction unmatched. The V gene's germline CDR1 is SGHVS and CDR2 FQNEAQ. The CDR3 DNA sequence: TGTGCCAGCAGCGGCCACAGGGGTAAAGGCAATCAGCCCCAGCATTTT. Protein: CASSGHRGKGNQPQHF.

J is TRBJ1-2 and V is TRBV9, with D perhaps TRBD1 (5 bases). V was cut by 4 bases and J by 4 bases, with 17 bases left in between. Germline CDR1 is SGDLS and CDR2 is YYNGEE. The CDR3 has 15 residues. The CDR3 nucleotides read TGTGCCAGCAGCCCGGAGGGGCGACTTGGCTATGGCTACACCTTC. This sequence encodes CASSPEGRLGYGYTF.

The sample holds many counts of this clonotype. The chain uses TRBV6-2 or TRBV6-3 and TRBJ1-4, with a tentative D call TRBD1 (5 bases). The CDR3 has 17 residues. CDR1 is MNHEY and CDR2 is SVGEGT in the germline V gene. V shed 1 base and J shed 0 bases, with 12 bases lying between them. The CDR3 region has the DNA TGTGCCAGCAGTTACTTAGCAGGGAGGTCAACTAATGAAAAACTGTTTTTT. Its protein is CASSYLAGRSTNEKLFF.

This clonotype was recorded a few times. The rearrangement joins TRBV3-1 to TRBJ1-5, with a weak D call TRBD1 (5 bases). The germline V gene encodes CDR1 LGHDT and CDR2 YNNKEL (reference sequence). V lost 0 bases, J lost 10 bases, and 16 bases lay in between. The CDR3 is 15 amino acids. CDR3 nucleotides: TGTGCCAGCAGCCAAGATCGGGGCAGGAGGATCCCCCAGCATTTT. Encoded protein: CASSQDRGRRIPQHF.

The chain recombines TRBV9 with TRBJ1-6, with no clear D. The CDR3 runs to 13 residues. Germline CDR1 SGDLS, CDR2 YYNGEE. With 6 bases removed from V and 5 bases from J, the gap between germline ends came to 9 bases. The CDR3 DNA reads TGTGCCAGCACGGTGATGGATAATTCACCCCTCCACTTT. Protein: CASTVMDNSPLHF.

The table lists this clonotype with many counts. This sequence joins TRBV7-9 and TRBJ1-3, with D tentatively TRBD1 (5 bases). The V gene lost 3 bases and the J gene lost 0 bases, with 21 bases spanning the gap. The germline gives CDR1 SEHNR, CDR2 FQNEAQ (reference sequence). The CDR3 is made up of 19 amino acids. CDR3 sequence (DNA): TGTGCCAGCAGCTTCCCCGGACACCGGTTATTAAACTCTGGAAACACCATATATTTT. Residues: CASSFPGHRLLNSGNTIYF.

A few counts support this clonotype. The gene calls are TRBV5-5 and TRBJ1-5, with D possibly matching TRBD1 (5 bases). CDR3 length: 17 residues. Trimming left V 4 bases short and J 0 bases short, with 17 bases between. Germline CDR1 reads SGHKS; CDR2 reads YYEKEE (reference sequence). Written as DNA, the CDR3 is TGTGCCAGCAGCCTCCGGGACCCCCTGCTTAGCAATCAGCCCCAGCATTTT. Protein: CASSLRDPLLSNQPQHF.

This clonotype was counted only a few times. The J gene is TRBJ1-6, the V gene TRBV5-5, with D tentatively TRBD1 (5 bases). Trimming cost V 6 bases and J 8 bases, with 12 bases left between them. The CDR3 runs 13 residues. Germline V gives CDR1 SGHKS, CDR2 YYEKEE (reference sequence). The CDR3 spells CASTTRGDSPLHF. Written as DNA, the CDR3 is TGTGCCAGCACCACCAGAGGGGATTCACCCCTCCACTTT.

This clonotype was found many times. The V call is TRBV7-2, the J call TRBJ1-1; the match to TRBD1 covers 7 bases. V trimming: 1 base; J trimming: 2 bases; junction bases outside the gene matches: 4. The germline gives CDR1 SGHTA, CDR2 FQGNSA. CDR3 length equals 15 residues. The CDR3 spells CASSLEYRGNTEAFF. The CDR3 DNA reads as TGTGCCAGCAGCTTAGAATACAGGGGTAACACTGAAGCTTTCTTT.

This clonotype was seen more than once but under ten times. V gene TRBV4-2 combines with J gene TRBJ2-2, with D maybe TRBD2 (6 bases). V was clipped by 6 bases and J by 5 bases, with 16 bases between them. The CDR3 has 15 residues. Germline CDR1 LGHNA, CDR2 YNFKEQ. The CDR3 loop is CASRISPAGTGELFF. In nucleotides, the CDR3 is TGTGCCAGCAGAATCTCTCCCGCGGGGACCGGGGAGCTGTTTTTT.

This clonotype was counted at least ten times. This rearrangement joins TRBV27 to TRBJ1-6; D remains ambiguous. Trimming took off 6 bases at V and 7 bases at J, with 7 bases between the two ends. CDR3 size: 12 residues. CDR1 and CDR2 from the germline V gene are MNHEY and SMNVEV (reference sequence). The CDR3 DNA reads as TGTGCCAGCAGCCGCTTAAATTCACCCCTCCACTTT. Translation gives CASSRLNSPLHF.

At least ten counts were recorded for this clonotype. The chain employs TRBV9 and TRBJ1-3, with 8 bases identical to TRBD1. J gave up 4 bases and V 3 bases, and 3 bases lay outside the gene matches. Looked up from germline, CDR1 is SGDLS and CDR2 is YYNGEE. The CDR3 consists of 14 residues. The CDR3 loop is CASSAGGSGNTIYF. CDR3 DNA: TGTGCCAGCAGCGCAGGGGGCTCCGGAAACACCATATATTTT.

This clonotype occurred many times. The chain joins TRBV5-1 to TRBJ1-2; 8 nucleotides line up with TRBD1. The CDR3 consists of 15 residues. From germline, CDR1 is SGHRS and CDR2 YFSETQ. The junction had 4 bases not matched to a gene; V was cut back by 1 base and J by 2 bases. This CDR3 reads CASSLYGDRNYGYTF. DNA for the CDR3: TGCGCCAGCAGCTTGTACGGGGACAGGAACTATGGCTACACCTTC.

This clonotype was seen a few times. The chain has TRBV10-3 and TRBJ1-2; D not resolved. V lost 0 bases, J lost 4 bases, and 6 bases lay in between. Germline values: CDR1 ENHRY, CDR2 SYGVKD. This CDR3 spans 13 amino acids. CDR3 in amino acids: CAISESGIYGYTF. CDR3 DNA: TGTGCCATCAGTGAGTCCGGCATCTATGGCTACACCTTC.

The chain carries TRBV11-2 and TRBJ1-2; D remains ambiguous. Trimming took 1 base from V and 5 from J, leaving 11 bases between them. The CDR3 is 14 residues long. Germline V CDR1 and CDR2: SGHAT, FQNNGV. This CDR3 is CASSLAGDEYGYTF. As DNA, the CDR3 is TGTGCCAGCAGCTTAGCCGGGGATGAGTATGGCTACACCTTC. Full variable domain (rest looked up from reference TRBV11-2 and TRBJ1-2): EAGVAQSPRYKIIEKRQSVAFWCNPISGHATLYWYQQILGQGPKLLIQFQNNGVVDDSQLPKDRFSAERLKGVDSTLKIQPAKLEDSAVYLCASSLAGDEYGYTFGSGTRLTVV.

The genes are TRBV9 and TRBJ2-7; D is ambiguous. Deletions cut 4 bases from V and 2 bases from J, with 13 bases between. The CDR3 is made up of 14 amino acids. CDR1 SGDLS and CDR2 YYNGEE come from the germline V gene. CDR3 in amino acids: CASSPTTGTYEQYF. The CDR3, as DNA: TGTGCCAGCAGCCCCACGACTGGAACCTACGAGCAGTACTTC.

The CDR3 loop is CATSDLGGASYNEQFF. CDR3 bases: TGTGCCACCAGTGATTTGGGCGGGGCCTCCTACAATGAGCAGTTCTTC. The chain is built from TRBV24-1 and TRBJ2-1; a possible D gene is TRBD2 (6 bases). In germline, CDR1 is KGHDR, CDR2 SFDVKD. V was pared by 0 bases and J by 0 bases, with 8 bases between. The CDR3 contains 16 residues.

The V and J genes are TRBV7-9 and TRBJ2-1, with TRBD1 matching over 8 bases. The CDR3 is 16 amino acids. The V segment lost 2 bases and the J segment 4 bases; nucleotides outside the gene matches: 7. Per the germline V gene, CDR1 is SEHNR and CDR2 is FQNEAQ (reference sequence). CDR3 loop: CASSLIPGGAYNEQFF. In nucleotides, the CDR3 is TGTGCCAGCAGCTTAATTCCAGGGGGCGCTTACAATGAGCAGTTCTTC.

The table lists this clonotype with many counts. V is TRBV7-9 and J is TRBJ2-7; perhaps TRBD1 as D (6 bases). The CDR3 spans 17 residues. Germline values: CDR1 SEHNR, CDR2 FQNEAQ (reference sequence). Trimming left V 2 bases short and J 5 bases short, with 22 bases between. The CDR3 DNA reads as TGTGCCAGCAGCTTATGGGCCCCCGCAGGGGAATTGGACGAGCAGTACTTC. Protein: CASSLWAPAGELDEQYF.

A word on this clonotype: This may come from a read error, since a much larger clone is one base off. V usage is TRBV7-9 and J usage is TRBJ1-3, with 7 bases fitting TRBD1. V lost 3 bases and J lost 0; bases outside the gene matches: 8. The CDR3 length is 17 residues. Germline assignment: CDR1 SEHNR and CDR2 FQNEAQ (reference sequence). The CDR3 nucleotides read TGTGCCAGCAGCTTGGAAACAGGGGTACACTCTGGAAACACCATATATTTT. It codes for CASSLETGVHSGNTIYF.

The V and J genes are TRBV7-9 and TRBJ2-3, with unresolved D. V was clipped by 5 bases and J by 0 bases, with 12 bases between them. There are 15 residues in the CDR3. The germline V gene has CDR1 SEHNR and CDR2 FQNEAQ (reference sequence). The CDR3 loop reads CASSPDPLSTDTQYF. CDR3 bases: TGTGCCAGCAGCCCGGACCCTTTAAGCACAGATACGCAGTATTTT.

This clonotype has at least ten counts. This chain uses TRBV6-1 with TRBJ2-1; 10 nucleotides match TRBD1. Trimming at V came to 1 base and at J to 7 bases, leaving 1 base not matched to a gene. This CDR3 spans 14 amino acids. Germline V CDR1 and CDR2: MNHNS, SASEGT. Here the CDR3 DNA reads TGTGCCAGCAGTGAAGGGACAGGGGGGAATGAGCAGTTCTTC. Residues: CASSEGTGGNEQFF.